Below, 21 T cell receptor beta chains from the same sample are listed, as sequenced in a study of PD-1 blockade in classical Hodgkin lymphoma. Repertoires were generated with immunoSEQ multiplex PCR, while TCRdb's copy carries only in-frame clones and drops some. This repertoire shows roughly 30,000 clones, approximately 87% found once; its top ten account for about 21%. Relapse after autologous stem cell transplantation occurred in every patient, and brentuximab vedotin exposure varied. The sequenced sample was peripheral blood mononuclear cells (PBMCs), obtained before the second cycle of nivolumab. Source of these receptors: a human donor with classical Hodgkin lymphoma.

The genes are TRBV19 and TRBJ1-1; maybe TRBD1 (5 bases). Trimming pared 3 bases from V and 5 bases from J, leaving 10 bases between. CDR1 is LNHDA, CDR2 SQIVND, per germline (reference sequence). The CDR3 runs to 13 residues. The CDR3 region is CASSMGGKTEAFF. DNA of the CDR3: TGTGCCAGTAGTATGGGGGGGAAGACTGAAGCTTTCTTT.

The CDR3 nucleotides read TGCGCCAGCACCCGGACCCAAGGTAGGGTCACCGGGGAGCTGTTTTTT. It translates to CASTRTQGRVTGELFF. The rearrangement uses TRBV10-2 and TRBJ2-2; no clear D gene. Deletions cut 7 bases from V and 4 bases from J, with 19 bases between. CDR1 and CDR2 from the germline V gene are WSHSY and SAAADI. CDR3 length equals 16 residues.

Turning to this clone: One end of the junction is discordant with germline, which a read error may explain. The chain carries TRBV7-7 and TRBJ2-6, with D possibly being TRBD1 or TRBD2 (5 bases each). The germline gives CDR1 SSHAT, CDR2 FNYEAQ (reference sequence). The CDR3 extends over 17 amino acids. DNA for the CDR3: TGTGCTAGCAGCTTAGGGGTGAGCGGCTCTGGGGCCAACGTCCTGACTTTC. Its translation: CASSLGVSGSGANVLTF.

The chain has TRBV19 and TRBJ2-5; D is unclear. V was trimmed by 0 bases and J by 5 bases, leaving 16 bases between them. CDR3 length: 16 residues. Germline V CDR1 and CDR2: LNHDA, SQIVND (reference sequence). Here the CDR3 DNA reads TGTGCCAGTAGTATAGATCTAGACCCCAGGCCGGAGACCCAGTACTTC. This encodes CASSIDLDPRPETQYF. The full variable domain, its missing parts supplied by reference TRBV19 and TRBJ2-5, is DGGITQSPKYLFRKEGQNVTLSCEQNLNHDAMYWYRQDPGQGLRLIYYSQIVNDFQKGDIAEGYSVSREKKESFPLTVTSAQKNPTAFYLCASSIDLDPRPETQYFGPGTRLLVL.

The chain employs TRBV21-1 and TRBJ2-2. TRBV21-1 is termed a pseudogene. The CDR3 covers 15 residues. The CDR3 loop is CASSPSRKVSGELFF. Written as DNA, the CDR3 is TGTGCCAGCAGCCCCTCAAGGAAAGTTTCCGGGGAGCTGTTTTTT.

This clone is labeled as medium-sized. The chain recombines TRBV7-9 with TRBJ1-1; TRBD1 is a possible D gene (5 bases). Germline V gene sequence: CDR1 SEHNR, CDR2 FQNEAQ (reference sequence). The V end was cut by 7 bases, the J end by 2 bases, with 11 bases between. The CDR3 is made up of 13 amino acids. The CDR3 region has the DNA TGTGCCAGCACCCTTACAGGAAACACTGAAGCTTTCTTT. It encodes CASTLTGNTEAFF.

This rearrangement joins TRBV12-5 to TRBJ2-1; D perhaps matches TRBD2 (5 bases). The CDR3 is 16 amino acids. Germline CDR1 and CDR2: LGHNT and FRNRAP. V shed 1 base and J shed 0 bases, with 10 bases lying between them. Here the CDR3 DNA reads TGTGCTAGTGGTTTGGAGAAGCGGAGCTCCTACAATGAGCAGTTCTTC. It yields the protein CASGLEKRSSYNEQFF. Full variable domain (remainder filled in from reference TRBV12-5 and TRBJ2-1): DARVTQTPRHKVTEMGQEVTMRCQPILGHNTVFWYRQTMMQGLELLAYFRNRAPLDDSGMPKDRFSAEMPDATLATLKIQPSEPRDSAVYFCASGLEKRSSYNEQFFGPGTRLTVL.

This chain joins TRBV5-1 and TRBJ1-1; D perhaps matches TRBD1 (6 bases). V shed 0 bases and J shed 1 base, with 10 bases lying between them. Per germline, CDR1 SGHRS and CDR2 YFSETQ. The CDR3 runs 15 residues. The CDR3 DNA reads TGCGCCAGCAGCTTGGAGGCGGGGGCGAACACTGAAGCTTTCTTT. Encoded protein: CASSLEAGANTEAFF.

The chain links TRBV18 to TRBJ1-1, with D tentatively TRBD1 (5 bases). The CDR3 runs 13 residues. V was shortened by 2 bases and J by 1 base, with 5 bases between the two germline ends. Per germline, CDR1 KGHSH and CDR2 LQKENI. The CDR3 sequence is CASSPGGNTEAFF. CDR3 bases: TGTGCCAGCTCACCAGGGGGGAACACTGAAGCTTTCTTT.

In nucleotides, the CDR3 is TGTGCCAGTAGTATTCCGGGAACCGGGGAGCTGTTTTTT. Its translation is CASSIPGTGELFF. This chain links TRBV19 with TRBJ2-2; a possible D gene is TRBD2 (5 bases). CDR1 LNHDA and CDR2 SQIVND come from the germline V gene (reference sequence). There are 13 residues in the CDR3. Trimming stripped 3 bases from V and 5 bases from J, with 7 bases between.

This chain uses TRBV29-1 with TRBJ1-2; no clear D gene. The V gene's germline CDR1 is SQVTM and CDR2 ANQGSEA. Trimming took off 3 bases at V and 5 bases at J, with 10 bases between the two ends. The CDR3 length is 12 residues. The CDR3 coding sequence is TGCAGCGTTGATTCCAGGCAGTATGGCTACACCTTC. Protein product: CSVDSRQYGYTF. The complete variable domain, with remaining parts taken from reference TRBV29-1 and TRBJ1-2, reads SAVISQKPSRDICQRGTSLTIQCQVDSQVTMMFWYRQQPGQSLTLIATANQGSEATYESGFVIDKFPISRPNLTFSTLTVSNMSPEDSSIYLCSVDSRQYGYTFGSGTRLTVV.

Regarding this clone: A junction end diverges from the germline sequence, so it may reflect a read error. V usage is TRBV2 and J usage is TRBJ1-2; D gene ambiguous. CDR1 and CDR2 from the germline V gene are SNHLY and FYNNEI. The length of the CDR3 is 14 residues. CDR3 bases: TGTGCCGGCAGTGACGACCTGGAGAACTATGGCTACACCTTC. This sequence encodes CAGSDDLENYGYTF.

As for this clone: This sample also contains other DNA sequences that code for the same CDR3. The CDR3 spells CASSVDLFYGYTF. CDR3 coding DNA: TGTGCCAGCAGCGTAGACTTGTTCTATGGCTACACCTTC. J is TRBJ1-2 and V is TRBV9; no firm D call. The germline V gene encodes CDR1 SGDLS and CDR2 YYNGEE. CDR3 size: 13 residues. Trimming shortened V by 0 bases and J by 4 bases, and 7 bases separated the two germline ends. The whole variable domain, remainder taken from reference TRBV9 and TRBJ1-2, is DSGVTQTPKHLITATGQRVTLRCSPRSGDLSVYWYQQSLDQGLQFLIQYYNGEERAKGNILERFSAQQFPDLHSELNLSSLELGDSALYFCASSVDLFYGYTFGSGTRLTVV.

J is TRBJ2-4 and V is TRBV6-1, with 9 positions matching TRBD1. This CDR3 has 13 residues. With V trimmed by 4 bases and J by 15 bases, 10 bases remained unmatched. Looked up from germline, CDR1 is MNHNS and CDR2 is SASEGT. The DNA for the CDR3 is TGTGCCAGCAGTGTAATCCGGGACAGGGCTTGGTACTTC. Translation gives CASSVIRDRAWYF.

V and J are TRBV28 and TRBJ1-5; D perhaps matches TRBD1 (5 bases). V gave up 2 bases and J gave up 4 bases, with 12 bases separating them. The CDR3 totals 15 residues. Germline CDR1 MDHEN, CDR2 SYDVKM. CDR3 DNA sequence: TGTGCCAGCAGTTTAGCAGGACACTATAATCAGCCCCAGCATTTT. Translated: CASSLAGHYNQPQHF.

The rearrangement joins TRBV10-3 to TRBJ1-2; the D gene is possibly TRBD1 (5 bases). This CDR3 comprises 12 residues. Trimming took off 6 bases at V and 8 bases at J, with 13 bases between the two ends. The germline CDR1 and CDR2 sequences are ENHRY and SYGVKD. DNA for the CDR3: TGTGCCATCAGCCCGGACGGGGGAGGCTACACCTTC. Amino acids: CAISPDGGGYTF.

This clone was counted only a few times. Its ends do not fully match the called genes, so a read error is possible. V and J are TRBV7-7 and TRBJ2-2, with 7 positions matching TRBD1. The length of the CDR3 is 17 residues. Germline values: CDR1 SSHAT, CDR2 FNYEAQ (reference sequence). The CDR3 coding sequence is TGTGCTAGCAGCCACCATGACTCGGACAGGCCCACCGGGGAGCTGTTTTTT. Protein: CASSHHDSDRPTGELFF.

The chain joins TRBV4-1 to TRBJ2-3; a possible D gene is TRBD1 (6 bases). V was cut by 5 bases and J by 4 bases, with 10 bases left in between. Looked up from germline, CDR1 is MGHRA and CDR2 is YSYEKL. The CDR3 contains 13 residues. The CDR3 nucleotides are TGCGCCAGCAGCAACAGGGATGCAGATACGCAGTATTTT. Encoded protein: CASSNRDADTQYF.

The chain uses TRBV11-3 and TRBJ1-1; D call uncertain. This CDR3 is built from 13 residues. Germline V CDR1 and CDR2: SGHNT, YENEEA. The V gene lost 5 bases and the J gene lost 1 base, with 8 bases spanning the gap. The CDR3 DNA reads as TGTGCCAGCAGCACGACAACGAACACTGAAGCTTTCTTT. Amino acids: CASSTTTNTEAFF.

This clone was detected only once. J is TRBJ1-1 and V is TRBV5-8; TRBD1 matches 7 bases. V lost 4 bases, J lost 1 base, and 7 bases stayed unmatched. This CDR3 contains 15 residues. Per the germline V gene, CDR1 is SGHTS and CDR2 is YDEGEE. The CDR3 coding sequence is TGTGCCAGCAGCCCGAGGACAGGAACGAACACTGAAGCTTTCTTT. Translated: CASSPRTGTNTEAFF.

This clone was observed a handful of times. This chain connects TRBV11-3 to TRBJ1-2; unclear D gene. The CDR3 extends over 14 amino acids. Germline V CDR1 and CDR2: SGHNT, YENEEA. Trimming left V 5 bases short and J 8 bases short, with 18 bases between. The CDR3 sequence is CASSPTTQVGGYTF. CDR3 bases: TGTGCCAGCAGCCCTACTACCCAAGTCGGCGGCTACACCTTC.